This passage covers 9 T cell receptor beta chains from one sample sequenced in a study of CXCR3-negative and CXCR3-positive naive CD8 T cells (dated by TCRdb to the late 2010s). TCRdb lists the instrument as NextSeq 550. The Human TCR Profiling Kit (MiLaboratory) was used to make UMI-labeled 5' RACE TRB cDNA libraries. TCRdb reanalyzed the reads, keeping one entry per CDR3 protein sequence and omitting DNA. The sample has 75,000 to 100,000 distinct CDR3 sequences on record. In total, the top ten clones hold roughly 1.5% of the sample. The sequenced material came from naive CXCR3- CD8+ T cells from blood. The label giving this sample's cell subset or site can be read as: CD45RO-CCR7+CD27+CD95- naive CD8+ T cells lacking CXCR3 (TNR3-). The receptors stem from a human donor in good health. Some clones in this sample may be carry-over from other donors' samples.

The chain combines TRBV24-1 with TRBJ2-2; TCRdb picks TRBD1, but there is no DNA to check that call. Germline CDR1 reads KGHDR; CDR2 reads SFDVKD. The CDR3 has 18 residues. The chain's CDR3 is CATSDGFVRDPNTGELFF.

CDR3 sequence reads: CASTASTDTQYF. This chain links TRBV14 with TRBJ2-3. The germline V gene encodes CDR1 SGHDN and CDR2 FVKESK. This CDR3 spans 12 amino acids. The whole variable domain, filled in from reference TRBV14 and TRBJ2-3, reads EAGVTQFPSHSVIEKGQTVTLRCDPISGHDNLYWYRRVMGKEIKFLLHFVKESKQDESGMPNNRFLAERTGGTYSTLKVQPAELEDSGVYFCASTASTDTQYFGPGTRLTVL.

The chain employs TRBV12-3 or TRBV12-4 and TRBJ2-1; lacking DNA, the TRBD2 call made by TCRdb goes unchecked. This CDR3 has 18 amino acids. The CDR3: CASSPRLAGGPNFNEQFF.

The chain employs TRBV12-3 or TRBV12-4 and TRBJ1-3. The CDR3 sequence is 18 residues long. The CDR3 is CASSSNLAIQNSGNTIYF.

The chain joins TRBV9 to TRBJ2-3; TCRdb lists TRBD2, though no DNA is available to test this call. The germline V gene encodes CDR1 SGDLS and CDR2 YYNGEE. The CDR3 is 16 amino acids. The CDR3 here is CASSVASGGALDTQYF.

The rearrangement links TRBV23-1 to TRBJ2-7; TCRdb's D gene call, TRBD1, goes unchecked for lack of DNA. TRBV23-1 is classed as an ORF, of uncertain function. CDR3 length: 14 residues. The CDR3 region is CASSHGQGTYEQYF.

The chain combines TRBV9 with TRBJ1-1. The CDR3 spans 13 residues. Per germline, CDR1 SGDLS and CDR2 YYNGEE. The CDR3 here is CASSVGPNTEAFF. The full variable domain, completed using reference TRBV9 and TRBJ1-1, is DSGVTQTPKHLITATGQRVTLRCSPRSGDLSVYWYQQSLDQGLQFLIQYYNGEERAKGNILERFSAQQFPDLHSELNLSSLELGDSALYFCASSVGPNTEAFFGQGTRLTVV.

The chain couples TRBV7-9 to TRBJ2-7. The CDR3 totals 14 residues. Germline V gene data show CDR1 as SEHNR and CDR2 as FQNEAQ (reference sequence). The chain's CDR3 is CASSFWGTSYEQYF.

The V call is TRBV28, the J call TRBJ1-5. CDR1 MDHEN and CDR2 SYDVKM come from the germline V gene. CDR3 size: 13 residues. CDR3 in amino acids: CASSPIVRGAQHF.